This TCR beta chain was identified during a study of cytomegalovirus exposure and HLA in healthy donors. Primers included in the PCR were 60 Vbeta and 13 Jbeta primers. This table comes from immunoSEQ multiplex PCR, and its TCRdb copy is limited to in-frame clones, with some not included. The sample lists nearly 300,000 clones, roughly 88% occurring once. This clone was seen a single time. Per germline, CDR1 MNHEY and CDR2 SVGAGI. Trimming shortened V by 2 bases and J by 2 bases, and 15 bases separated the two germline ends. This CDR3 spans 16 amino acids. Sequenced: PBMCs. The chain links TRBV6-5 to TRBJ1-2; TRBD1 is a possible D gene (6 bases). The origin of this receptor is a man aged 40-49 years in good health and CMV-seropositive. The CDR3 nucleotides are TGTGCCAGCAGTTACCATAACAGGGACCGAAACTATGGCTACACCTTC. Protein: CASSYHNRDRNYGYTF.